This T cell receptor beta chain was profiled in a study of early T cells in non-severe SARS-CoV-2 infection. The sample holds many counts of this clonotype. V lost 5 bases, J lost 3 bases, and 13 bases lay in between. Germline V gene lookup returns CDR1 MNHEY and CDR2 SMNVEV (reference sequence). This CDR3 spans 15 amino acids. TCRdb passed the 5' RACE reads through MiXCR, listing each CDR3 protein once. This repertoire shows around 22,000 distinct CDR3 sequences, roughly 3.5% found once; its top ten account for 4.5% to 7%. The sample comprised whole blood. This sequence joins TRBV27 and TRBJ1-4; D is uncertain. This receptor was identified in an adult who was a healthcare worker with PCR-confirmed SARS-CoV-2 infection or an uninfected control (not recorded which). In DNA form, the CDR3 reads TGTGCCAGCAGTACCTACACTGCGCCTAATGAAAAACTGTTTTTT. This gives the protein CASSTYTAPNEKLFF.